These 18 T cell receptor beta chains came from one sample sequenced in a study of shared clonotypes between healthy human individuals. Using immunoSEQ multiplex PCR, the repertoire was profiled, and TCRdb retains in-frame clones only, with some absent. The table records roughly 850,000 clones, about 96% of them present only once. Naive CD8 cells were CD45RO-negative, positively selected for CCR7, excluding terminally differentiated effector memory CD45RA+ cells. Material for sequencing was naive CD8+ T cells sorted from blood. The receptors come from a man between 25 and 39 years old in good health.

The CDR3: CASSHRSGSDTQYF. CDR3 bases: TGCGCCAGCAGCCACCGGTCCGGTTCAGATACGCAGTATTTT. This chain uses TRBV4-1 with TRBJ2-3; no reliable D call. This CDR3 region has 14 residues. V lost 3 bases and J 4 bases, leaving 11 bases between the germline ends. CDR1 and CDR2 (germline): MGHRA, YSYEKL.

Regarding this clone: Other nucleotide sequences in the sample specify the same CDR3. The CDR3 protein is CASSWGGEGYEQYF. As DNA, the CDR3 is TGCGCCAGCAGCTGGGGAGGGGAGGGGTACGAGCAGTACTTC. The chain links TRBV5-1 to TRBJ2-7, with 7 bases matching TRBD2. From germline, CDR1 is SGHRS and CDR2 YFSETQ. V lost 3 bases, J lost 4 bases, and 7 bases stayed unmatched. The CDR3 is made up of 14 amino acids.

For this clone: In the same sample, other DNA sequences code for this CDR3. The V call is TRBV27, the J call TRBJ2-1; possible D gene TRBD2, 5 bases. There are 14 residues in the CDR3. The germline V gene has CDR1 MNHEY and CDR2 SMNVEV (reference sequence). The V gene lost 3 bases and the J gene lost 1 base, with 7 bases spanning the gap. In nucleotides, the CDR3 is TGTGCCAGCAGTTTGGGGAGTTCCTACAATGAGCAGTTCTTC. Amino acids: CASSLGSSYNEQFF.

In this sample, this clone turned up once. The V and J genes are TRBV2 and TRBJ1-5; 9 bases agree with TRBD1. Germline CDR1 and CDR2: SNHLY and FYNNEI. Trimming cost V 6 bases and J 6 bases; bases outside gene matches: 6. The CDR3 is 14 amino acids. The CDR3 DNA reads as TGTGCCAGCAGCTACTACAGGGGGCCTCAGCCCCAGCATTTT. Translating gives CASSYYRGPQPQHF.

This clone was seen more than once but under ten times. This chain uses TRBV10-3 with TRBJ2-5; 9 nucleotides line up with TRBD2. After removal of 0 bases from V and 5 bases from J, the junction contained 7 bases not matched to a gene. From germline, CDR1 is ENHRY and CDR2 SYGVKD. This CDR3 contains 16 residues. In DNA, the CDR3 is TGTGCCATCAGTGAGTCAAGCGGGAGGACCTGGGAGACCCAGTACTTC. This translates into CAISESSGRTWETQYF.

As to this clone: One junction end disagrees with the germline gene, perhaps due to a read error. The CDR3 DNA reads as TGCGGGGGCAGCAACTCCTACAATGAGCAGTTCTTC. Amino acid sequence: CGGSNSYNEQFF. The chain links TRBV2 to TRBJ2-1, with D perhaps TRBD1 or TRBD2 (6 bases each). The germline V gene has CDR1 SNHLY and CDR2 FYNNEI. The length of the CDR3 is 12 residues.

The chain carries TRBV29-1 and TRBJ1-1; D is uncertain. With 4 bases removed from V and 6 bases from J, the gap between germline ends came to 12 bases. This CDR3 is built from 12 residues. In germline, CDR1 is SQVTM, CDR2 ANQGSEA. The CDR3 DNA reads TGCAGCGTTGGTGGGGTATTCGCTGAAGCTTTCTTT. It translates to CSVGGVFAEAFF.

The count of this clone is one. V is TRBV29-1 and J is TRBJ2-7, with 11 positions matching TRBD2. The trim removed 5 bases at V and 4 bases at J, leaving 4 bases unmatched. The germline V gene encodes CDR1 SQVTM and CDR2 ANQGSEA. The CDR3 sequence is 13 residues long. The CDR3 protein is CSVLSSGRYEQYF. The CDR3 DNA reads TGCAGCGTTCTGTCTAGCGGGAGGTACGAGCAGTACTTC.

Remarks on this clone: Other DNA variants within this sample encode the same CDR3. The V gene is TRBV7-9, the J gene TRBJ1-4, with D unclear. The CDR3 sequence is 15 residues long. Germline CDR1 SEHNR, CDR2 FQNEAQ (reference sequence). Trimming pared 1 base from V and 0 bases from J, leaving 6 bases between. The CDR3 DNA sequence: TGTGCCAGCAGCTTAGGACCAGCAACTAATGAAAAACTGTTTTTT. Translation gives CASSLGPATNEKLFF.

CDR3 protein: CASSIDRGQGLAGYGYTF. The CDR3 DNA is TGTGCCAGTAGTATAGATCGGGGACAGGGGCTCGCGGGCTATGGCTACACCTTC. V is TRBV19 and J is TRBJ1-2; 10 nucleotides match TRBD1. Germline V gives CDR1 LNHDA, CDR2 SQIVND (reference sequence). The junction had 11 bases not matched to a gene; V was cut back by 0 bases and J by 4 bases. This CDR3 has 18 amino acids.

V and J are TRBV27 and TRBJ1-2; TRBD1 agrees at 8 bases. Per germline, CDR1 MNHEY and CDR2 SMNVEV (reference sequence). This CDR3 is 16 amino acids long. V lost 0 bases and J lost 4; bases outside the gene matches: 7. DNA for the CDR3: TGTGCCAGCAGTTTATCGGTCGGGGACAGGTTCTATGGCTACACCTTC. This translates into CASSLSVGDRFYGYTF.

V and J are TRBV6-1 and TRBJ2-1; perhaps TRBD1 as D (5 bases). The V gene's germline CDR1 is MNHNS and CDR2 SASEGT. The V and J ends lost 4 bases and 3 bases respectively, with 10 bases between them. The CDR3 contains 14 residues. The CDR3 reads CASSGRDSYNEQFF. Written as DNA, the CDR3 is TGTGCCAGCAGTGGGAGAGACAGCTACAATGAGCAGTTCTTC.

This chain connects TRBV19 to TRBJ2-5; D may be TRBD2 (6 bases). V was pared by 5 bases and J by 4 bases, with 14 bases between. The CDR3 spans 14 residues. Germline values: CDR1 LNHDA, CDR2 SQIVND (reference sequence). CDR3 in amino acids: CASSLGTSPETQYF. In DNA form, the CDR3 reads TGTGCCAGTAGTTTAGGGACTTCTCCAGAGACCCAGTACTTC.

This chain uses TRBV4-1 with TRBJ2-1, with D maybe TRBD2 (5 bases). V was shortened by 1 base and J by 10 bases, with 17 bases between the two germline ends. The length of the CDR3 is 15 residues. Germline CDR1 reads MGHRA; CDR2 reads YSYEKL. Here the CDR3 reads CASSQVQLSRAEQFF. In DNA form, the CDR3 reads TGCGCCAGCAGCCAAGTACAGCTGTCGAGGGCCGAGCAGTTCTTC.

This clone was recorded once. J is TRBJ2-3 and V is TRBV28; D is uncertain. Trimming took off 5 bases at V and 4 bases at J, with 7 bases between the two ends. Germline V gene data show CDR1 as MDHEN and CDR2 as SYDVKM. This CDR3 comprises 12 residues. The CDR3 DNA follows: TGTGCCAGCAGTCAAGTCCCAGATACGCAGTATTTT. As protein: CASSQVPDTQYF.

This chain uses TRBV29-1 with TRBJ2-3; 14 bases fit TRBD2. The V gene end was trimmed by 1 base and the J gene end by 2 bases; junction bases not matched to a gene: 5. CDR3 length: 17 residues. Germline V gene sequence: CDR1 SQVTM, CDR2 ANQGSEA. Here the CDR3 reads CSVEVLTSGRVTDTQYF. Written as DNA, the CDR3 is TGCAGCGTTGAAGTTCTGACTAGCGGGAGGGTCACAGATACGCAGTATTTT.

The V gene is TRBV27, the J gene TRBJ1-2; a weak D match, TRBD1 (6 bases). The CDR3 has 13 amino acids. V lost 8 bases and J lost 4, with 14 bases in between. Germline assignment: CDR1 MNHEY and CDR2 SMNVEV (reference sequence). CDR3 amino acids: CASSWGLGYGYTF. The CDR3 coding sequence is TGTGCCAGCTCCTGGGGGCTGGGCTATGGCTACACCTTC.

The gene calls are TRBV29-1 and TRBJ2-1; 11 nucleotides line up with TRBD1. J lost 4 bases, V lost 7 bases, and 3 bases had no gene match. Germline V gene lookup returns CDR1 SQVTM and CDR2 ANQGSEA. The CDR3 runs 13 residues. The CDR3 is CSADRGLYNEQFF. CDR3 DNA: TGCAGCGCGGACAGGGGGCTTTACAATGAGCAGTTCTTC.